The T cell receptor beta chain described here comes from a study of shared clonotypes between healthy human individuals. The overall study: Donors were two women and a few men aged 18 to 49.

Each sorted subset replicate got 200 ng genomic DNA, around 29,000 genomes. Per the study methods: Sequence data from immunoSEQ were junction-only and lacked quality scores; consequently, filtering differed. Produced via immunoSEQ multiplex PCR; TCRdb's table is partial and in-frame only. The DNA gave D and trimming, while V, J and clone size come from that table. The data show 650,000 to 700,000 clones, 80% to 95% seen once. CDR1 MNHNY and CDR2 SVGAGI come from the germline V gene (reference sequence). This CDR3 has 14 residues. V lost 0 bases to trimming and J lost 7 bases, with 12 bases between them.

This clonotype was sampled from a man aged 18 to 35 in good health. Some clones in this sample may be carry-over from other donors' samples. The sequenced sample was memory CD8+ T cells from PBMCs. Stated subset: CD45RO+ cells pooled with CCR7-negative TemRA cells. The rearrangement joins TRBV6-6 to TRBJ1-2; D may be TRBD1 (5 bases). The CDR3 nucleotides are TGTGCCAGCAGTTACTCGAATGGGGGTGGTGGCTACACCTTC. The encoded protein is CASSYSNGGGGYTF.